The clone carrying this TCR beta chain was detected a few times. What it binds is unknown. This sample is drawn from a study of Graves' ophthalmopathy and Graves' hyperthyroidism. Scientists amplified the TCR beta CDR3 regions from RNA transcripts. An opening RT-PCR round employed HTBI primers and preceded a second-round multiplex PCR. TCRdb reprocessed the multiplex PCR reads with MiXCR, giving one entry per CDR3 protein. The sample holds 150,000 to 200,000 distinct CDR3 sequences, around 40% seen once. Whole-study findings and limits: Most thyroid clonotypes expanded beyond 0.001 frequency were also found in blood.

Trimming removed 3 bases at V and 0 bases at J, with 8 bases between. Looked up from germline, CDR1 is MNHEY and CDR2 is SMNVEV (reference sequence). The CDR3 is 14 amino acids. The sample was peripheral blood. This chain uses TRBV27 with TRBJ1-2; possibly TRBD1 for D (5 bases). The clonotype comes from a man aged 25-45 years with Graves' ophthalmopathy. The CDR3 bases are TGTGCCAGCAGTTTGGCGGGACCTAACTATGGCTACACCTTC. As protein: CASSLAGPNYGYTF.